This T cell receptor beta chain was found in a study of human T cells and chemical hapten exposure. Study-level background: There were weekly diphenylcyclopropenone doses to the scalp for patients throughout the approximately 24-week study. Study conclusions and caveats: Those TCRs sitting above 1 in 1000 frequency stayed the same with DPC sensitization. Controls had significantly fewer large CDR3 similarity clusters than were formed by expanded TCRs.

Worth noting for this clonotype: Its specificity is unknown.

The library put unique molecular identifiers onto individual cDNA molecules. One entry per CDR3 protein, called by TCRdb with MiXCR from the RACE reads. Among over 300,000 distinct CDR3 sequences, 5.1% were seen once, and the ten largest hold 2.6%. Time point given: pre-sensitization, week 0. Treatment here: therapeutic diphenylcyclopropenone sensitization with weekly scalp DPC. The germline V gene has CDR1 DFQATT and CDR2 SNEGSKA (reference sequence). V lost 0 bases and J 4 bases, leaving 13 bases between the germline ends. The CDR3 is made up of 14 amino acids. This TCR was sampled from a woman aged 50 to 60 with alopecia areata. Some clones in this sample may be carry-over from other donors' samples. The chain uses TRBV20-1 and TRBJ2-7; possibly TRBD2 for D (5 bases). Sequences were derived from whole blood, sampled in connection with sensitization to the hapten diphenylcyclopropenone (DPC). The CDR3: CSAREIAGPYEQYF. Here the CDR3 DNA reads TGCAGTGCTAGAGAGATCGCGGGCCCATACGAGCAGTACTTC.